The 6 T cell receptor beta chains given below trace back to one sample, sequenced in a study of cytomegalovirus exposure and HLA in healthy donors. It was with 60 Vbeta and 13 Jbeta primers that the PCR ran. The method was immunoSEQ multiplex PCR; TCRdb's version includes in-frame clones alone and lacks a portion of them. The sample carries about 94,000 clones, roughly three quarters recorded once. The specimen sequenced was PBMCs. The receptors stem from a woman aged 55-70 years in good health and CMV-seronegative.

This chain links TRBV5-6 with TRBJ2-1; D is possibly TRBD1 (7 bases). This CDR3 comprises 13 residues. The V end was cut by 5 bases, the J end by 10 bases, with 16 bases between. Germline V CDR1 and CDR2: SGHDT, YYEEEE. DNA for the CDR3: TGTGCCAGCAGAAGACAGGGCCGGGGGGAGCAGTTCTTC. It is translated as CASRRQGRGEQFF.

This chain connects TRBV7-2 to TRBJ1-1; D is possibly TRBD1 (6 bases). The V gene's germline CDR1 is SGHTA and CDR2 FQGNSA. V was shortened by 2 bases and J by 3 bases, with 7 bases between the two germline ends. The CDR3 covers 13 residues. CDR3 sequence reads: CASSLNRDTEAFF. The CDR3 DNA sequence: TGTGCCAGCAGCTTAAACAGGGACACTGAAGCTTTCTTT.

The V gene is TRBV5-1, the J gene TRBJ1-1, with a tentative D call TRBD1 (5 bases). Germline-derived CDR1 and CDR2 are SGHRS and YFSETQ. V lost 8 bases and J lost 1, with 15 bases in between. The CDR3 runs to 14 residues. For the CDR3, the DNA is TGCGCCAGTACCCCGGGCGGGGGGAACACTGAAGCTTTCTTT. Its translation is CASTPGGGNTEAFF.

V gene TRBV4-3 combines with J gene TRBJ2-1; 9 positions agree with TRBD2. With 7 bases clipped from V and 10 bases from J, the junction kept 17 bases outside the gene matches. Germline V gives CDR1 LGHNA, CDR2 YSLEER. This CDR3 has 16 amino acids. The CDR3 DNA is TGCGCCAGCAACCCGAGGGGGCGGGGGGGATCCCCCGAGCAGTTCTTC. Protein: CASNPRGRGGSPEQFF.

The V call is TRBV19, the J call TRBJ1-5, with 7 bases aligning to TRBD1. The V segment lost 5 bases and the J segment 3 bases; nucleotides outside the gene matches: 7. CDR1 is LNHDA, CDR2 SQIVND, per germline (reference sequence). The CDR3 extends over 15 amino acids. Written as DNA, the CDR3 is TGTGCCAGTAGTCCGCGAGGGACAGACAATCAGCCCCAGCATTTT. This codes for CASSPRGTDNQPQHF.

This chain uses TRBV7-2 with TRBJ1-2; TRBD1 aligns across 9 bases. V was pared by 5 bases and J by 8 bases, with 6 bases of the junction left unmatched. Per the germline V gene, CDR1 is SGHTA and CDR2 is FQGNSA. The CDR3 runs to 13 residues. In nucleotides, the CDR3 is TGTGCCAGCAGCCCGGGACAGGGCGAAGGCTACACCTTC. Protein: CASSPGQGEGYTF. Using reference TRBV7-2 and TRBJ1-2 for the parts outside the CDR3, the full variable domain is GAGVSQSPSNKVTEKGKDVELRCDPISGHTALYWYRQSLGQGLEFLIYFQGNSAPDKSGLPSDRFSAERTGGSVSTLTIQRTQQEDSAVYLCASSPGQGEGYTFGSGTRLTVV.